A selection of T cell receptor beta chains follows, all from one sample in a study of blood T cell repertoires in COVID-19. Repertoires were generated with immunoSEQ multiplex PCR, while TCRdb's copy carries only in-frame clones and drops some. The table records approximately 220,000 clones, roughly 86% of them present only once. Specimen: PBMCs or T cells enriched from blood (not recorded which). The receptors originated from a woman in her 30s with acute COVID-19. Both conserved end residues are part of each CDR3. The order of the fields is CDR3 length, J gene, clone size, V gene, D gene, CDR3 protein, CDR3 DNA. D genes are given only for firm matches. Some rows have no size entry. The others give once, few or many, or a class for an expanded clone.

len: 13
j_gene: TRBJ2-3
abundance: .
v_gene: TRBV24-1
d_gene: .
CDR3aa: CATSRGGTDTQYF
CDR3nt: TGTGCCACCAGTCGGGGAGGCACAGATACGCAGTATTTT

len: 15
j_gene: TRBJ2-6
abundance: .
v_gene: TRBV14
d_gene: .
CDR3aa: CASSLQLSGANVLTF
CDR3nt: TGTGCCAGCAGCCTACAGCTATCTGGGGCCAACGTCCTGACTTTC

len: 16
j_gene: TRBJ2-1
abundance: .
v_gene: TRBV4-3
d_gene: .
CDR3aa: CASSQDPQGIGDEQFF
CDR3nt: TGCGCCAGCAGCCAAGACCCGCAGGGTATAGGCGATGAGCAGTTCTTC

len: 15
j_gene: TRBJ1-5
abundance: .
v_gene: TRBV28
d_gene: .
CDR3aa: CASSLRGRSNQPQHF
CDR3nt: TGTGCCAGCAGTCTTAGGGGTAGGAGCAATCAGCCCCAGCATTTT

len: 13
j_gene: TRBJ2-1
abundance: .
v_gene: TRBV10-1
d_gene: TRBD1
CDR3aa: CASSGTETTEQFF
CDR3nt: TGCGCCAGCTCCGGGACAGAGACTACCGAGCAGTTCTTC

len: 14
j_gene: TRBJ1-2
abundance: .
v_gene: TRBV30
d_gene: .
CDR3aa: CAWNFGGAQYGYTF
CDR3nt: TGTGCCTGGAATTTTGGTGGAGCCCAATATGGCTACACCTTC

len: 15
j_gene: TRBJ2-2
abundance: few
v_gene: TRBV2
d_gene: TRBD1
CDR3aa: CASRGQGRNTGELFF
CDR3nt: TGTGCCAGCAGAGGACAGGGACGGAACACCGGGGAGCTGTTTTTT

len: 14
j_gene: TRBJ1-5
abundance: .
v_gene: TRBV5-5
d_gene: TRBD1
CDR3aa: CASSATGVGQPQHF
CDR3nt: TGTGCCAGCAGCGCTACAGGGGTGGGTCAGCCCCAGCATTTT

len: 13
j_gene: TRBJ1-1
abundance: once
v_gene: TRBV5-1
d_gene: .
CDR3aa: CASSSTPGAEAFF
CDR3nt: TGCGCCAGCAGCAGTACCCCAGGGGCTGAAGCTTTCTTT

len: 14
j_gene: TRBJ2-1
abundance: .
v_gene: TRBV19
d_gene: TRBD2
CDR3aa: CASSAGLANNEQFF
CDR3nt: TGTGCCAGTAGTGCCGGACTAGCGAACAATGAGCAGTTCTTC

len: 16
j_gene: TRBJ2-7
abundance: .
v_gene: TRBV5-1
d_gene: .
CDR3aa: CASSPAFLGVSYEQYF
CDR3nt: TGCGCCAGCAGCCCGGCGTTTTTGGGAGTGTCCTACGAGCAGTACTTC

len: 15
j_gene: TRBJ2-7
abundance: .
v_gene: TRBV19
d_gene: .
CDR3aa: CASSIMASAHYEQYF
CDR3nt: TGTGCCAGTAGTATAATGGCTAGCGCCCACTACGAGCAGTACTTC

len: 14
j_gene: TRBJ1-2
abundance: .
v_gene: TRBV6-5
d_gene: .
CDR3aa: CASSYSRQNYGYTF
CDR3nt: TGTGCCAGCAGTTACTCGCGGCAGAACTATGGCTACACCTTC

len: 12
j_gene: TRBJ2-7
abundance: .
v_gene: TRBV30
d_gene: .
CDR3aa: CAWSVPPGEQYF
CDR3nt: TGTGCCTGGAGTGTACCCCCGGGAGAGCAGTACTTC

len: 12
j_gene: TRBJ2-7
abundance: .
v_gene: TRBV4-1
d_gene: .
CDR3aa: CASTDTGLEQYF
CDR3nt: TGCGCCAGCACCGACACAGGGCTCGAGCAGTACTTC

len: 15
j_gene: TRBJ2-3
abundance: .
v_gene: TRBV24-1
d_gene: .
CDR3aa: CATSDKPASTDTQYF
CDR3nt: TGTGCCACCAGTGACAAGCCTGCTAGCACAGATACGCAGTATTTT

len: 14
j_gene: TRBJ1-6
abundance: .
v_gene: TRBV5-3
d_gene: TRBD1
CDR3aa: CARSTGQGNSPLHF
CDR3nt: TGTGCCAGAAGCACGGGACAGGGGAATTCACCCCTCCACTTT

len: 13
j_gene: TRBJ1-2
abundance: .
v_gene: TRBV13
d_gene: .
CDR3aa: CASSLGRRLGYTF
CDR3nt: TGTGCCAGCAGCCTCGGACGGAGGTTAGGCTACACCTTC

len: 16
j_gene: TRBJ1-5
abundance: .
v_gene: TRBV19
d_gene: .
CDR3aa: CASLPPAGQPGQPQHF
CDR3nt: TGTGCCAGTCTACCCCCCGCAGGTCAACCAGGGCAGCCCCAGCATTTT

len: 13
j_gene: TRBJ1-2
abundance: .
v_gene: TRBV30
d_gene: TRBD1
CDR3aa: CAWSPQGLGGYTF
CDR3nt: TGTGCCTGGAGTCCACAGGGGTTGGGTGGCTACACCTTC

len: 13
j_gene: TRBJ1-1
abundance: once
v_gene: TRBV19
d_gene: .
CDR3aa: CASSANRQDEAFF
CDR3nt: TGTGCCAGTAGTGCTAATCGACAGGACGAAGCTTTCTTT

len: 16
j_gene: TRBJ2-7
abundance: few
v_gene: TRBV2
d_gene: TRBD2
CDR3aa: CASLPAGSGGPYEQYF
CDR3nt: TGTGCCAGTCTACCGGCAGGTAGCGGGGGTCCCTACGAGCAGTACTTC

len: 12
j_gene: TRBJ2-7
abundance: .
v_gene: TRBV7-8
d_gene: TRBD1
CDR3aa: CASSSTGVGQYF
CDR3nt: TGTGCCAGCAGTTCGACAGGGGTGGGGCAGTACTTC

len: 16
j_gene: TRBJ1-6
abundance: few
v_gene: TRBV7-6
d_gene: .
CDR3aa: CASSSGVTGFNSPLHF
CDR3nt: TGTGCCAGCAGCTCAGGGGTTACAGGGTTTAATTCACCCCTCCACTTT

len: 14
j_gene: TRBJ1-1
abundance: .
v_gene: TRBV6-5
d_gene: TRBD1
CDR3aa: CASSLPGTGAEAFF
CDR3nt: TGTGCCAGCAGCCTTCCGGGGACAGGGGCTGAAGCTTTCTTT

len: 15
j_gene: TRBJ2-7
abundance: .
v_gene: TRBV19
d_gene: TRBD2
CDR3aa: CASSPEPGGGYEQYF
CDR3nt: TGTGCCAGTAGTCCGGAGCCGGGGGGGGGCTACGAGCAGTACTTC

len: 14
j_gene: TRBJ1-4
abundance: .
v_gene: TRBV27
d_gene: .
CDR3aa: CASSLLGVGEKLFF
CDR3nt: TGTGCCAGCAGCCTCTTAGGGGTGGGTGAAAAACTGTTTTTT

len: 15
j_gene: TRBJ2-1
abundance: .
v_gene: TRBV11-3
d_gene: TRBD1
CDR3aa: CASSSRQGPYNEQFF
CDR3nt: TGTGCCAGCAGCTCCCGACAGGGGCCCTACAATGAGCAGTTCTTC

len: 13
j_gene: TRBJ1-2
abundance: .
v_gene: TRBV18
d_gene: TRBD1
CDR3aa: CASSAGTGDGYTF
CDR3nt: TGTGCCAGCTCAGCTGGGACAGGGGATGGCTACACCTTC

len: 15
j_gene: TRBJ1-1
abundance: .
v_gene: TRBV6-5
d_gene: TRBD1
CDR3aa: CASSYQQGTDTEAFF
CDR3nt: TGTGCCAGCAGTTACCAACAGGGGACGGATACTGAAGCTTTCTTT